This T cell receptor (beta chain) derives from a study of cytomegalovirus exposure and HLA in healthy donors. PCR involved 60 Vbeta and 13 Jbeta primers. The protocol was immunoSEQ multiplex PCR, while the TCRdb copy is restricted to in-frame clones and leaves out a portion. The sample lists fewer than 120,000 clones; approximately 80% were seen once. The CDR3 consists of 12 residues. Per germline, CDR1 SNHLY and CDR2 FYNNEI. V lost 3 bases to trimming and J lost 5 bases, with 6 bases between them. The study, taken as a whole, reports: Reports state that TCR beta sequences accurately predicted most subjects' HLA-A and HLA-B alleles. A later analysis found most CMV-associated TCR beta chains apparently HLA-restricted. Most TCRs appeared rarely, but some public TCRs recurred in many donors.

About this clone: Its antigen remains unidentified. The sample contains more than one DNA sequence encoding this CDR3.

This receptor was taken from a man younger than 40 in good health and CMV-seropositive. This chain uses TRBV2 with TRBJ2-3, with D perhaps matching TRBD1 (6 bases). The specimen sequenced was PBMCs. CDR3 nucleotides: TGTGCCAGCAGTGAGACAGGAGATACGCAGTATTTT. It yields the protein CASSETGDTQYF. The full variable domain, its missing parts supplied by reference TRBV2 and TRBJ2-3, is EPEVTQTPSHQVTQMGQEVILRCVPISNHLYFYWYRQILGQKVEFLVSFYNNEISEKSEIFDDQFSVERPDGSNFTLKIRSTKLEDSAMYFCASSETGDTQYFGPGTRLTVL.